This TCR beta chain appears in the sequencing data of a study of blood T cell repertoires in COVID-19. In the source study's methods: Amplifying reference gene primers gave estimates of nucleated cell counts. The method was immunoSEQ multiplex PCR; TCRdb's version includes in-frame clones alone and lacks a portion of them. D and trimming come from the DNA, and the V and J calls and clone size come from that table. The sample contains a few hundred thousand clones, around 87% of which appear only once. Everyone who took part was roughly 18 to 95 years old, and they came from about 23 US areas. Participants were placed into cohorts based on the clinical history they reported. In germline, CDR1 is SGHAT, CDR2 FQNNGV. J lost 9 bases, V lost 2 bases, and 4 bases had no gene match. This CDR3 contains 15 residues.

This receptor was taken from a woman aged 18-29 years in a cohort exposed to, infected with or recovered from COVID-19 (not recorded which). This chain links TRBV11-2 with TRBJ2-1, with 13 positions matching TRBD2. Sequencing used PBMCs or T cells enriched from blood (not recorded which). DNA of the CDR3: TGTGCCAGCAGCTTAACGACTAGCGGGGGGTCTGAGCAGTTCTTC. As protein: CASSLTTSGGSEQFF.